Listed here are 25 T cell receptor beta chains from one sample, sequenced in a study of monozygotic twins with inflammatory bowel disease. TCRdb reprocessed the 5' RACE reads and reports one entry per CDR3 protein, with no DNA. Its table lists a few hundred thousand distinct CDR3 sequences. Sample: blood. The source is a human donor with ulcerative colitis or Crohn's disease, or a healthy co-twin of an affected twin (not recorded which).

The chain recombines TRBV7-9 with TRBJ1-5. The CDR3 has 14 residues. Germline CDR1 reads SEHNR; CDR2 reads FQNEAQ (reference sequence). CDR3 in amino acids: CASSSTSSNQPQHF.

The chain joins TRBV4-2 to TRBJ2-6; with no DNA, the TCRdb D assignment of TRBD2 cannot be verified. Germline V lookup: CDR1 LGHNA, CDR2 YNFKEQ. CDR3 length equals 18 residues. The chain's CDR3 is CASSHRQRDQSGANVLTF.

The chain has TRBV12-3 or TRBV12-4 and TRBJ2-1. CDR3 length equals 13 residues. The CDR3 here is CASSFWQYNEQFF.

The V call is TRBV5-1, the J call TRBJ2-3; TCRdb gives TRBD2 as the D gene, but with no DNA this cannot be confirmed. The length of the CDR3 is 15 residues. Germline V gene sequence: CDR1 SGHRS, CDR2 YFSETQ. Here the CDR3 reads CASSFRGGSTDTQYF.

The J gene is TRBJ1-1, the V gene TRBV20-1. Germline assignment: CDR1 DFQATT and CDR2 SNEGSKA (reference sequence). This CDR3 has 14 residues. The CDR3 here is CSARDNGPFTEAFF.

This chain connects TRBV7-6 to TRBJ2-1; TCRdb outputs TRBD1, but without DNA this stays unchecked. In germline, CDR1 is SGHVS, CDR2 FNYEAQ. This CDR3 spans 16 amino acids. The chain's CDR3 is CASSQYDDAPYNEQFF.

This chain joins TRBV5-1 and TRBJ2-7; TCRdb proposes TRBD1, but this gene call is untestable without DNA. The CDR3 is 15 amino acids. Germline V gene lookup returns CDR1 SGHRS and CDR2 YFSETQ. CDR3 amino acids: CASSLGGQGYYEQYF.

CDR3 sequence: CATSDLDNYGYTF. This sequence joins TRBV24-1 and TRBJ1-2. The germline CDR1 and CDR2 sequences are KGHDR and SFDVKD. The CDR3 is 13 amino acids.

V and J are TRBV5-5 and TRBJ1-4; the D call of TRBD1 rests on TCRdb alone, since no DNA is present to check it. CDR1 is SGHKS, CDR2 YYEKEE, per germline (reference sequence). This CDR3 contains 14 residues. The CDR3 loop reads CASSLDGAFQELFF.

V is TRBV12-3 or TRBV12-4 and J is TRBJ1-2; TCRdb outputs TRBD1, but without DNA this stays unchecked. The length of the CDR3 is 14 residues. The CDR3 sequence: CASRLTGGVYGYTF.

The V and J genes are TRBV9 and TRBJ1-2; TCRdb selects TRBD1, and the lack of DNA leaves this call unchecked. CDR3 length: 13 amino acids. CDR1 is SGDLS, CDR2 YYNGEE, per germline. This chain's CDR3 is CASSVGDGQAYTF.

J is TRBJ1-2 and V is TRBV3-1; TCRdb selects TRBD1, and the lack of DNA leaves this call unchecked. The germline gives CDR1 LGHDT, CDR2 YNNKEL (reference sequence). This CDR3 spans 15 amino acids. This CDR3 reads CASSPGQGFGYGYTF.

The genes are TRBV5-1 and TRBJ2-7; TCRdb's D gene call, TRBD1, goes unchecked for lack of DNA. Germline V CDR1 and CDR2: SGHRS, YFSETQ. The CDR3 covers 13 residues. The CDR3 is CASSSGVSYEQYF.

The chain recombines TRBV4-3 with TRBJ2-5; absent DNA, TCRdb's TRBD1 call cannot be checked. Per the germline V gene, CDR1 is LGHNA and CDR2 is YSLEER. This CDR3 spans 13 amino acids. The CDR3 here is CASSQNRAETQYF.

The genes are TRBV20-1 and TRBJ1-1. Germline assignment: CDR1 DFQATT and CDR2 SNEGSKA (reference sequence). The CDR3 is 15 amino acids. CDR3 residues: CSASRKEIMNTEAFF.

The V and J genes are TRBV24-1 and TRBJ1-5. The CDR3 has 13 amino acids. Germline values: CDR1 KGHDR, CDR2 SFDVKD. The CDR3 protein is CATSVASGGPQHF.

The CDR3 region is CASSFQATKNIQYF. This chain uses TRBV12-3 or TRBV12-4 with TRBJ2-4. This CDR3 spans 14 amino acids.

The V gene is TRBV12-3 or TRBV12-4, the J gene TRBJ1-5; TCRdb's D call of TRBD1 is untestable without DNA. This CDR3 contains 13 residues. CDR3 region: CASRIQGEQPQHF.

The V call is TRBV6-5, the J call TRBJ2-7; TCRdb lists TRBD2, though no DNA is available to test this call. The CDR3 consists of 12 residues. Germline CDR1 MNHEY, CDR2 SVGAGI. The CDR3 spells CASSYTGSEQYF.

J is TRBJ1-2 and V is TRBV29-1. Germline CDR1 is SQVTM and CDR2 is ANQGSEA. This CDR3 has 13 residues. The CDR3 protein is CSVTKDIYYGYTF.

This sequence joins TRBV15 and TRBJ1-3. Germline CDR1 and CDR2: LNHNV and YYDKDF (reference sequence). The CDR3 extends over 13 amino acids. The CDR3 here is CATSNIPGNTIYF.

CDR3 protein: CATWTGYEQYF. The chain combines TRBV28 with TRBJ2-7; TCRdb picks TRBD1, but there is no DNA to check that call. This CDR3 is 11 amino acids long. The germline V gene encodes CDR1 MDHEN and CDR2 SYDVKM.

CDR3 sequence: CASMGDRRTDTQYF. The rearrangement links TRBV7-2 to TRBJ2-3; the D call of TRBD1 rests on TCRdb alone, since no DNA is present to check it. The CDR3 length is 14 residues. Looked up from germline, CDR1 is SGHTA and CDR2 is FQGNSA.

J is TRBJ2-5 and V is TRBV14. Germline V gene data show CDR1 as SGHDN and CDR2 as FVKESK. The CDR3 has 18 residues. CDR3 sequence reads: CASSQDLGSLRLQETQYF.

The J gene is TRBJ2-2, the V gene TRBV12-3 or TRBV12-4; the TCRdb call, TRBD1, lacks DNA for checking. The CDR3 loop spans 13 amino acids. The CDR3 here is CASSPQGPGELFF.